One TCR beta chain is described in this entry. It was about 180 ng DNA, around 33,000 T cell genomes, that sorted-subset replicate PCRs used. The protocol was immunoSEQ multiplex PCR, while the TCRdb copy is restricted to in-frame clones and leaves out a portion. The top ten clones hold roughly 24% of a sample with more than 600,000 clones, about 90% of them seen once. These data originate in a study of shared clonotypes between healthy human individuals. This CDR3 has 14 amino acids. The V gene end was trimmed by 3 bases and the J gene end by 3 bases; junction bases not matched to a gene: 2. Germline V gene sequence: CDR1 MGHRA, CDR2 YSYEKL. Naive CD8 cells comprised CD45RO-negative, CCR7-positively selected cells, excluding terminally differentiated effector memory CD45RA+ cells.

The chain joins TRBV4-1 to TRBJ2-5, with 9 bases identical to TRBD1. The sequence derives from a young man in good health. Sequencing was carried out using naive CD8+ T cells sorted from blood. The CDR3: CASSQGQGEETQYF. The CDR3 DNA follows: TGCGCCAGCAGCCAGGGACAGGGAGAAGAGACCCAGTACTTC.